The clone carrying this TCR beta chain has only one observation. Antigen unknown. The authors loaded 200 ng DNA, 25,000 to 30,000 T cell genomes, into sorted-subset replicate PCRs. Some clones are missing from TCRdb's copy, which holds only in-frame ones; the method was immunoSEQ multiplex PCR. This sample carries about 2.4 million clones, just over 90% of them seen once, and the ten largest clones take over 0.12%. Donors comprised only Caucasian adults living in Nashville, Tennessee. Naive CD4+ cells were CD45RA-selected; the remaining cells were memory. Deletions cut 4 bases from V and 0 bases from J, with 8 bases between. The CDR3 is 14 residues long. Germline lookup yields CDR1 LNHDA and CDR2 SQIVND (reference sequence). These data are taken from a study of shared clonotypes between healthy human individuals. Study observations and caveats: Since donors were few, the genetic and exposure-history diversity represented was limited.

The specimen was naive CD4+ T cells sorted from blood. Subset here: CD45RA+ positively selected. The TCR originated in a man between 18 and 29 years old in good health. The chain is built from TRBV19 and TRBJ2-3; TRBD2 is a possible D gene (6 bases). CDR3 nucleotides: TGTGCCAGTAGTAGGGACTGGAGCACAGATACGCAGTATTTT. Its translation is CASSRDWSTDTQYF.